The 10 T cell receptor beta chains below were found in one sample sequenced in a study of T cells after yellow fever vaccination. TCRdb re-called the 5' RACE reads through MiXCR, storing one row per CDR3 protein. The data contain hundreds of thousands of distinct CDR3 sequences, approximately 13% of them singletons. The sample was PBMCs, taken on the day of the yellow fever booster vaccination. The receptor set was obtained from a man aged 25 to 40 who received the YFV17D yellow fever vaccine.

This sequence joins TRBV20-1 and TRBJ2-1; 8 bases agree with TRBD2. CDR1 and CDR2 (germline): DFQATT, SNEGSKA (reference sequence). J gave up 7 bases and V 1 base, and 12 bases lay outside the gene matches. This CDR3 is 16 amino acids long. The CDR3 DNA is TGCAGTGCTAGAGCCCCCCGAGCGGGAGCGGGAAATGAGCAGTTCTTC. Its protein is CSARAPRAGAGNEQFF.

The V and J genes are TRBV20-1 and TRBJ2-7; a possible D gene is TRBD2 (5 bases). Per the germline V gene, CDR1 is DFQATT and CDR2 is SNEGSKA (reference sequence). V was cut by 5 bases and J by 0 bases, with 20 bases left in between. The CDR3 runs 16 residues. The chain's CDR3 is CSASPYVGVSSYEQYF. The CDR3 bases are TGCAGTGCTTCCCCCTACGTGGGAGTAAGCTCCTACGAGCAGTACTTC.

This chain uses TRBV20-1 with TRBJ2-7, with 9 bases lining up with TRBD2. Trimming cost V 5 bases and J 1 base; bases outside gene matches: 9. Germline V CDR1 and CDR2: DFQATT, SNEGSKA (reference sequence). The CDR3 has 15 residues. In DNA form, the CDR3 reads TGCAGTGCTCCCCCCGGGGGACTAGCTTCCTACGAGCAGTACTTC. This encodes CSAPPGGLASYEQYF.

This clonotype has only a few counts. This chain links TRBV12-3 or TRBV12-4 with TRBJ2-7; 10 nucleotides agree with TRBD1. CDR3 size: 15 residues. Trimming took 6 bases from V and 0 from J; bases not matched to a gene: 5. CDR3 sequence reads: CASRLRTGGSYEQYF. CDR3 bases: TGTGCCAGCAGACTACGGACAGGGGGCTCCTACGAGCAGTACTTC.

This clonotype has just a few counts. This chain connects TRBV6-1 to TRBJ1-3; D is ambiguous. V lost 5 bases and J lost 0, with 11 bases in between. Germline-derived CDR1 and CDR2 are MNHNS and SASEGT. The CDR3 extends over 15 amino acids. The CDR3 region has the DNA TGTGCCAGCAGTCAACAGTCGAACTCTGGAAACACCATATATTTT. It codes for CASSQQSNSGNTIYF.

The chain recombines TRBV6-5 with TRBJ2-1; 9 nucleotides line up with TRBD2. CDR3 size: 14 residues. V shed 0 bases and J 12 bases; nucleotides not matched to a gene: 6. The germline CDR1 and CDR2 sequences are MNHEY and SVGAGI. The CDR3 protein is CASSYSRSGRRQFF. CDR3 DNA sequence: TGTGCCAGCAGTTACTCGAGGAGCGGGAGGAGGCAGTTCTTC.

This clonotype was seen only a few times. The CDR3 DNA is TGTGCCAGCAGCTTAGGGAGGAATTTTCCCAAGCAGTTCTTC. Translation gives CASSLGRNFPKQFF. The chain couples TRBV11-2 to TRBJ2-1; a weak D match, TRBD2 (5 bases). This CDR3 spans 14 amino acids. V was clipped by 1 base and J by 11 bases, with 15 bases between them. CDR1 and CDR2 from the germline V gene are SGHAT and FQNNGV.

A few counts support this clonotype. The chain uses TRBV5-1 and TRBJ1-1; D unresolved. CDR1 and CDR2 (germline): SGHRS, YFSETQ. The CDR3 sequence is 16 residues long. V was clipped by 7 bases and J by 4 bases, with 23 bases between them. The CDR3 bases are TGCGCCAGCCGCTCAACCGTAACAGTTCGGGGCACTGAAGCTTTCTTT. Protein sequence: CASRSTVTVRGTEAFF.

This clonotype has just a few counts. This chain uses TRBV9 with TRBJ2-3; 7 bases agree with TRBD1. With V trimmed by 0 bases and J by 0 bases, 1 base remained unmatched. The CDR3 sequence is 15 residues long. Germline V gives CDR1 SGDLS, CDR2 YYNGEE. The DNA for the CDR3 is TGTGCCAGCAGCGTAGAGGGACAGAGCACAGATACGCAGTATTTT. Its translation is CASSVEGQSTDTQYF.

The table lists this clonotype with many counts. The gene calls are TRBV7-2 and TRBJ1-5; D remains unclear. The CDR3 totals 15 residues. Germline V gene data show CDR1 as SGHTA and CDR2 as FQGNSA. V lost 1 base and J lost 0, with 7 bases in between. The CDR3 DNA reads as TGTGCCAGCAGCTTAGATTGGCTTAGCAATCAGCCCCAGCATTTT. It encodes CASSLDWLSNQPQHF.